This T cell receptor beta chain was captured in a study of OX40 agonist ivuxolimab in advanced cancers. The CDR3 spans 16 residues. Germline CDR1 and CDR2: SGHVS and FQNEAQ. Trimming cost V 1 base and J 1 base, with 12 bases left between them. The table came from immunoSEQ multiplex PCR; TCRdb's copy has only in-frame clones and leaves some out. Among around 76,000 clones listed, 85% to 90% were seen once. Material: CD4+ or CD8+ T cells sorted from blood, obtained in a trial of the OX40 agonist ivuxolimab. This rearrangement joins TRBV7-8 to TRBJ2-3; no clear D. The receptor comes from an adult with an advanced solid tumor such as melanoma, head and neck, liver or kidney cancer. The CDR3 loop is CASSLEARRGTDTQYF. CDR3 DNA sequence: TGTGCCAGCAGCTTAGAAGCCCGGCGCGGCACAGATACGCAGTATTTT.